This T cell receptor beta chain was obtained from a study of blood T cell repertoires in COVID-19. At the level of the study: Sources were T cells, B-cell-depleted T cells, or PBMCs; the material itself was cDNA or gDNA.

This CDR3 comprises 18 residues. V dropped 0 bases and J dropped 0 bases, with 13 bases sitting between them. The germline V gene has CDR1 SGHRS and CDR2 YFSETQ. The table came from immunoSEQ multiplex PCR; TCRdb's copy has only in-frame clones and leaves some out. The table has roughly 230,000 clones, 80% to 90% seen once. This sequence was found in a woman aged 80 or over with COVID-19, enrolled during active disease. The V call is TRBV5-1, the J call TRBJ2-6; D perhaps matches TRBD1 (6 bases). The sample was peripheral blood. CDR3 amino acids: CASSLGGTTSSGANVLTF. The CDR3 DNA is TGCGCCAGCAGCTTGGGAGGGACAACGAGCTCTGGGGCCAACGTCCTGACTTTC.